This T cell receptor (beta chain) was sequenced for a study of cytomegalovirus exposure and HLA in healthy donors. Findings and caveats of the study: Sequencing probably produced one cluster of sequence variants that were highly shared. In a later analysis, compared with equally common non-associated chains, HLA-associated beta chains were more expanded. Most TCR sequences were uncommon, yet certain public TCRs appeared in many donors.

The J segment lost 9 bases and the V segment lost 8 bases, leaving 5 bases of the junction unmatched. This CDR3 is 11 amino acids long. The germline CDR1 and CDR2 sequences are MNHEY and SVGAGI. Unrecorded immune exposure was likely among donors, who were nominally healthy when sampled. The primer mix had 60 Vbeta and 13 Jbeta primers. Clones were read by immunoSEQ multiplex PCR, and TCRdb kept only the in-frame ones, dropping some. The table lists around 140,000 clones, around four fifths of them singletons. About this clone itself: What it binds is unknown.

The V call is TRBV6-5, the J call TRBJ2-7, with 9 bases aligning to TRBD1. The receptor was derived from a middle-aged woman in good health and CMV-seronegative. Sequenced: PBMCs. The CDR3 spells CASSTGGGQYF. The CDR3 nucleotides read TGTGCCAGCTCCACAGGGGGCGGGCAGTACTTC.